The sequence of this T cell receptor beta chain was determined in a study of vaccination effects on CD4 cells after COVID-19. Study as a whole: Post-vaccine sampling occurred a median 72 days after the second dose.

Ahead of sequencing, the ViraFEST assay grew antigen-specific CD4+ T cells using viral peptide pools. Upon completion of 10 to 11 days in culture, CD4+ T cells were isolated. Each person got two doses of an mRNA SARS-CoV-2 vaccine, BNT162b2 or mRNA-1273. Having tested negative for nucleocapsid antibodies, the vaccine recipients showed no prior SARS-CoV-2 infection. Half the medium was replaced with IL-2 medium on days 3 and 7. Sample share makes this clone large (0.1 to 1%). Its target is unknown. Method: immunoSEQ multiplex PCR; TCRdb's copy keeps in-frame clones and lacks some. This table holds fewer than 40,000 clones, roughly four fifths found once. Trimming removed 7 bases from V and 7 bases from J; junction bases left unmatched: 7. In germline, CDR1 is SGHAT, CDR2 FQNNGV. The CDR3 is 15 amino acids.

The sample in question was CD4+ T cells from PBMCs cultured with HCoV-NL63 spike peptides, obtained after COVID-19 vaccination. This sequence originates from a human donor who received a COVID-19 vaccine. Some clones in this sample may be carry-over from other donors' samples. This chain links TRBV11-2 with TRBJ2-2; 12 bases map to TRBD1. In DNA form, the CDR3 reads TGTGCCAGCAACCGGGGACAGGGGGCTATCGGGGAGCTGTTTTTT. Protein: CASNRGQGAIGELFF. Complete variable domain (other parts from reference TRBV11-2 and TRBJ2-2): EAGVAQSPRYKIIEKRQSVAFWCNPISGHATLYWYQQILGQGPKLLIQFQNNGVVDDSQLPKDRFSAERLKGVDSTLKIQPAKLEDSAVYLCASNRGQGAIGELFFGEGSRLTVL.